This TCR beta chain was obtained from a study of blood T cell repertoires in COVID-19. In the study overall: The origin of the acute and convalescent COVID-19 samples was the United States, Italy and Spain.

In the authors' workflow: Amplification of reference gene primers provided the estimated nucleated cell counts. The table came from immunoSEQ multiplex PCR; TCRdb's copy has only in-frame clones and leaves some out. That table supplies the V and J calls and clone size; D and trimming were determined from the DNA. Of 190,000 or so clones in the sample, 85% are singletons; the top ten hold around a sixth. Recruitment covered fewer than 25 US areas and drew participants whose ages spanned 18 to 89 years. Allocation to cohorts depended on clinical history reported by the participants. The CDR3 runs to 13 residues. Germline V CDR1 and CDR2: SGHAT, FQNNGV. The V end lost 4 bases, the J end lost 2 bases, and 8 bases lay between the germline ends.

The material sequenced was PBMCs or T cells enriched from blood (not recorded which). The receptor comes from a man aged 35 to 55 who had recovered from COVID-19. The chain employs TRBV11-2 and TRBJ1-2; D remains unclear. CDR3 coding DNA: TGTGCCAGCAGCTATGGAGTAAACTATGGCTACACCTTC. This sequence encodes CASSYGVNYGYTF.